This T cell receptor (beta chain) was retrieved from a study of chemoradiotherapy in HPV16-positive cancers (dated 2022 in TCRdb). Background on the whole study: Candidate HPV-specific T-cell clones and common TCR motifs were defined through functional T-cell assays on cells from two HPV16-positive patients. The study asked whether T-cell immunity to the HPV oncoproteins E6 and E7 changes during chemoradiotherapy and whether this immunity affects survival. The candidate HPV-specific TCRs and motifs were subsequently tracked in TCR repertoires obtained from roughly 90 patients with HPV-related cancers.

This clone was counted only a few times. The target of this receptor is not known. Base quality data are lacking; no much larger clone is found one base away. Study-wide conclusions, independent of this receptor: Expansion of candidate HPV-specific clones and E7-related TCR motifs was observed in the tumor microenvironment during treatment, whereas no such expansion was observed for non-HPV-specific T cells. The functional definition of HPV-specific T cells came from only a couple of HPV16-positive patients, and the survival association was reported for HPV16-positive patients. In HPV16-positive patients, expansion of HPV-responsive T cells during chemoradiotherapy was found to be associated with improved recurrence-free survival.

Repertoires were sampled repeatedly over the course of chemoradiotherapy so that clonal expansion in the tumor microenvironment could be followed. Receptors were amplified or captured by the immunoSEQ multiplex PCR assay. TCRdb re-hosts the immuneACCESS table, in-frame sequences only. Its copies lack some clones; in the studies checked, an unresolved V gene accounts for under half of them, and the cause for the rest is not known. This sample lists around 40,000 clones; more than 65% were detected once. In total, the top ten clones hold roughly 5.1% of the sample. This clonotype was sampled from a human donor with HPV-associated anogenital cancer. Sequencing was performed on blood, taken from a patient who underwent chemoradiotherapy.

The nucleotides are TGTGCCAGCACGGACAGACAGAACACTGAAGCTTTCTTT. It is translated as CASTDRQNTEAFF. The chain is encoded by TRBV6-5 joined to TRBJ1-1; the D segment could be TRBD1, given 6 matching bases. The CDR3, cysteine through phenylalanine, is 13 amino acids long. Only CDR3 DNA is held: 39 bases, read in frame from base 1. V lost 7 bases and J lost 1 base; the stretch between them is 10 bases long. As encoded in the germline V gene, CDR1 is MNHEY while CDR2 is SVGAGI.